This T cell receptor beta chain was identified in a study of cytotoxic CD8 clonotypes in ibrutinib-treated CLL. General observations from the study: Pretreatment clonality was elevated relative to age-matched healthy donors and paralleled circulating CD8+ T-cell counts. Public clonotypes (which were uncommon) either contracted or remained stable on treatment. Ibrutinib response saw clonality rise, and progression saw it return toward baseline.

The planned depth of sequencing spanned 1 in 200,000 to 1 in 1 million T cells. Sequenced by immunoSEQ multiplex PCR; TCRdb stores in-frame clones only, minus some. The profile shows 150,000 to 250,000 clones, around 70% of them singletons. Note on this clone: Its antigen is as yet unknown.

The CDR3 has 15 amino acids. After removal of 0 bases from V and 6 bases from J, the junction contained 7 bases not matched to a gene. Per germline, CDR1 GTSNPN and CDR2 SVGIG (reference sequence). The sequence was collected from a human donor with chronic lymphocytic leukemia. Sequenced material: PBMCs, taken after 24 months of ibrutinib treatment. This sequence joins TRBV30 and TRBJ2-1; 8 nucleotides align to TRBD1. The CDR3 DNA sequence: TGTGCCTGGAGTGTTGCACAGGGGGGTGGCAATGAGCAGTTCTTC. Its protein is CAWSVAQGGGNEQFF.